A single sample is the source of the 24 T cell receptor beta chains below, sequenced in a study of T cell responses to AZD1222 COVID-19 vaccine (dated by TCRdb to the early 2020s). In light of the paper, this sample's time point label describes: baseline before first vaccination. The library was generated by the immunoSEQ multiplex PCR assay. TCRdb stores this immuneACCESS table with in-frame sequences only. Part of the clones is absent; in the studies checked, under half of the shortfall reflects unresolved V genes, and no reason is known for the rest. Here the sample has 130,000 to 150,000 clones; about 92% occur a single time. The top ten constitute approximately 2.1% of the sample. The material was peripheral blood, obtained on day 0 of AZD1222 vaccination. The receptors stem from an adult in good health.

The CDR3 region is CASSPGTGNYGYTF. The CDR3 nucleotides are TGTGCCAGCAGCCCCGGGACAGGGAACTATGGCTACACCTTC. The chain carries TRBV6-4 and TRBJ1-2; 9 nucleotides match TRBD1. V dropped 6 bases and J dropped 2; count of bases not matched to a gene: 4. Per germline, CDR1 MRHNA and CDR2 SNTAGT. This CDR3 has 14 residues.

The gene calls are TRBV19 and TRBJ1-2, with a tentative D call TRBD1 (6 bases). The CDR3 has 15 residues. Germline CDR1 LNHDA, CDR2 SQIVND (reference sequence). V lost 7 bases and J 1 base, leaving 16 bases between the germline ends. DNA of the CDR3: TGTGCCAGTACGCGTCAAGGGGGAAATAACTATGGCTACACCTTC. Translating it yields CASTRQGGNNYGYTF.

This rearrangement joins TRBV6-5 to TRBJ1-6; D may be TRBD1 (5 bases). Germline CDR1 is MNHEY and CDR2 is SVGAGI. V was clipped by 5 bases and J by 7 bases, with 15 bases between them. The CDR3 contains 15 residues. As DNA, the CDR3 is TGTGCCAGCAGTCCCCACGTCGGGACGAATTCACCCCTCCACTTT. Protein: CASSPHVGTNSPLHF.

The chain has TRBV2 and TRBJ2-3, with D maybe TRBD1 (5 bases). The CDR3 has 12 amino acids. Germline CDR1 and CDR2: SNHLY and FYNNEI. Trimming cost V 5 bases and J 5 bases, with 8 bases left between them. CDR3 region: CASSLQVDTQYF. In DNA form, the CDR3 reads TGTGCCAGCAGTCTACAGGTAGATACGCAGTATTTT.

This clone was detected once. The DNA of the CDR3 is TGTGCCAGCAGCCCCGGGACAGGGAACACTGAAGCTTTCTTT. It translates to CASSPGTGNTEAFF. This chain links TRBV5-4 with TRBJ1-1; 8 nucleotides align to TRBD1. The CDR3 extends over 14 amino acids. Germline V lookup: CDR1 SGHNT, CDR2 YYREEE (reference sequence). V shed 4 bases, J shed 1 base, and the junction held 3 bases outside the gene matches.

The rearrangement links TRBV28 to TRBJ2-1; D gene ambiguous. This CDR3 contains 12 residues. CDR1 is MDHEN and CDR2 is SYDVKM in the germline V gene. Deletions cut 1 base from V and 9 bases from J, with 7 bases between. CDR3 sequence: CASSLLSGEQFF. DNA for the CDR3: TGTGCCAGCAGTTTATTGAGTGGTGAGCAGTTCTTC. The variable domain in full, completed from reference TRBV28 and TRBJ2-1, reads DVKVTQSSRYLVKRTGEKVFLECVQDMDHENMFWYRQDPGLGLRLIYFSYDVKMKEKGDIPEGYSVSREKKERFSLILESASTNQTSMYLCASSLLSGEQFFGPGTRLTVL.

The CDR3 DNA reads as TGTGCCAGTAGTGTAGGGGACAAAACAGATACGCAGTATTTT. It is translated as CASSVGDKTDTQYF. The genes are TRBV19 and TRBJ2-3, with D perhaps TRBD1 (6 bases). CDR1 is LNHDA, CDR2 SQIVND, per germline (reference sequence). V lost 5 bases and J lost 3, with 12 bases in between. CDR3 size: 14 residues.

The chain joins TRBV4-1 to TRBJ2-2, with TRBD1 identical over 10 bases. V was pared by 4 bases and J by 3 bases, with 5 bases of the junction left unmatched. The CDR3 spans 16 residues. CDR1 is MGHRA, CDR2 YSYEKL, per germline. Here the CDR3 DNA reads TGCGCCAGCAGCCCCACCGGGACAGGGGACACCGGGGAGCTGTTTTTT. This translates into CASSPTGTGDTGELFF.

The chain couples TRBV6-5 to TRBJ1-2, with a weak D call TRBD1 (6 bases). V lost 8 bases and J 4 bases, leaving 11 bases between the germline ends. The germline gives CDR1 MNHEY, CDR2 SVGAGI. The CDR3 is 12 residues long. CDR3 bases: TGTGCCAGCCAGGGGATACTCTATGGCTACACCTTC. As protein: CASQGILYGYTF.

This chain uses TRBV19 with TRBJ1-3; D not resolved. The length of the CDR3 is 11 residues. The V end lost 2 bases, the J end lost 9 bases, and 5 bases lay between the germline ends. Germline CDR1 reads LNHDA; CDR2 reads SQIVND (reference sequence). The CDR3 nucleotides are TGTGCCAGTAGTATACACCGCACCATATATTTT. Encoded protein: CASSIHRTIYF.

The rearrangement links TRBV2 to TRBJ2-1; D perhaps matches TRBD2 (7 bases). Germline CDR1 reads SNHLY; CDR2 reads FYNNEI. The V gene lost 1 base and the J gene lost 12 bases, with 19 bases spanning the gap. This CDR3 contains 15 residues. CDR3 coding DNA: TGTGCCAGCAGTGAAGTCGGACTAGGGGGAAGGGGGCAGTTCTTC. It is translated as CASSEVGLGGRGQFF.

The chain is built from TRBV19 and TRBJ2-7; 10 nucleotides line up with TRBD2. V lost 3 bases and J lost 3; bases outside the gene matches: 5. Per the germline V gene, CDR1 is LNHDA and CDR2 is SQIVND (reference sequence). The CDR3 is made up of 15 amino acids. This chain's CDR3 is CASSIGLADLYEQYF. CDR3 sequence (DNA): TGTGCCAGTAGTATTGGACTAGCGGATCTCTACGAGCAGTACTTC.

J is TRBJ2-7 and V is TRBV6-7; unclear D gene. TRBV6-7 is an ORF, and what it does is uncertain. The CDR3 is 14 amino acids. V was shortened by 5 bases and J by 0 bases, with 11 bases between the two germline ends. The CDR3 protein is CASSKIETSYEQYF. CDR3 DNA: TGTGCCAGCAGTAAAATCGAGACCTCCTACGAGCAGTACTTC.

The CDR3 bases are TGTGCCAGCAGTTTTCGAGCTAGCGGTTCCTACGAGCAGTACTTC. Translation gives CASSFRASGSYEQYF. V and J are TRBV6-5 and TRBJ2-7, with 7 bases lining up with TRBD2. After removal of 4 bases from V and 1 base from J, the junction contained 7 bases not matched to a gene. CDR3 length: 15 residues. The germline V gene encodes CDR1 MNHEY and CDR2 SVGAGI.

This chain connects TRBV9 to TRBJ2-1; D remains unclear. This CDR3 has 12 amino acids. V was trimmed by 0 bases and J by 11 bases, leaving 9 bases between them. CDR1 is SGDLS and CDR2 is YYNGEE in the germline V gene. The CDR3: CASSVVDTQQFF. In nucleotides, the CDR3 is TGTGCCAGCAGCGTAGTCGACACCCAGCAGTTCTTC.

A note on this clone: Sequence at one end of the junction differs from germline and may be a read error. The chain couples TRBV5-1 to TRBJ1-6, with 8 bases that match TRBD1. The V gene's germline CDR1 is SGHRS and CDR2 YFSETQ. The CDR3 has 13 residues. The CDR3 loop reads CASSLEGWDRPTF. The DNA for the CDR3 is TGCGCCAGCAGCTTGGAAGGATGGGACAGGCCAACCTTT.

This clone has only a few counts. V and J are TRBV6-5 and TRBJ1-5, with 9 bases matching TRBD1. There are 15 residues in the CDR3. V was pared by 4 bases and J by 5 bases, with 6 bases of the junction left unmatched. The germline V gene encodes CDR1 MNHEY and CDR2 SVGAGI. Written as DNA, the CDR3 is TGTGCCAGCAGTTCTACAGGGGGCGTCGATCAGCCCCAGCATTTT. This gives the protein CASSSTGGVDQPQHF.

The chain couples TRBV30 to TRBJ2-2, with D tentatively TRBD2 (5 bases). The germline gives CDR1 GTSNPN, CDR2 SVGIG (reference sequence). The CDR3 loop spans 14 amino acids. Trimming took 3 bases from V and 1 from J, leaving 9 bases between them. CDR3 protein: CAWSPSLNTGELFF. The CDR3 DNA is TGTGCCTGGAGCCCTAGCTTGAACACCGGGGAGCTGTTTTTT.

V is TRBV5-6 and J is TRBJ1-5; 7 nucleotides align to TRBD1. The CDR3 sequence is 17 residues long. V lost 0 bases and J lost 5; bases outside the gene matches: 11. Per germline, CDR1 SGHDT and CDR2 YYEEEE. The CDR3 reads CASSLGRRQGTDQPQHF. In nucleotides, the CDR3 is TGTGCCAGCAGCTTGGGCCGGAGACAGGGTACGGATCAGCCCCAGCATTTT.

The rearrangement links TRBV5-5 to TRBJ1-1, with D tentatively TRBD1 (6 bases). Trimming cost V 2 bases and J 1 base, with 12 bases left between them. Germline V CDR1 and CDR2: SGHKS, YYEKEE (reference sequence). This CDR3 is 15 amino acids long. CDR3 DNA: TGTGCCAGCAGCTTAATGACAGGAGGGAACACTGAAGCTTTCTTT. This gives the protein CASSLMTGGNTEAFF. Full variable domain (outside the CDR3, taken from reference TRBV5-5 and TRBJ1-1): DAGVTQSPTHLIKTRGQQVTLRCSPISGHKSVSWYQQVLGQGPQFIFQYYEKEERGRGNFPDRFSARQFPNYSSELNVNALLLGDSALYLCASSLMTGGNTEAFFGQGTRLTVV.

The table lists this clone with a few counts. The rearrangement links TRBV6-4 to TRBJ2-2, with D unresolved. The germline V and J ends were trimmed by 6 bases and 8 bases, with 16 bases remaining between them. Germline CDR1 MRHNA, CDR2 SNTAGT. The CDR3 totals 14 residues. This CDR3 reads CASSPNWSAGELFF. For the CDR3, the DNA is TGTGCCAGCAGCCCTAATTGGTCGGCGGGGGAGCTGTTTTTT.

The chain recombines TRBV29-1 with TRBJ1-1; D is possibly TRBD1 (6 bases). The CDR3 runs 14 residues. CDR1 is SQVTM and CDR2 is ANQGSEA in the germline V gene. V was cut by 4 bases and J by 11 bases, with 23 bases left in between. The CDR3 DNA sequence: TGCAGCGTTGTGGGGGGCCCGGGGCCTCTTTCGGCTTTCTTT. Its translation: CSVVGGPGPLSAFF.

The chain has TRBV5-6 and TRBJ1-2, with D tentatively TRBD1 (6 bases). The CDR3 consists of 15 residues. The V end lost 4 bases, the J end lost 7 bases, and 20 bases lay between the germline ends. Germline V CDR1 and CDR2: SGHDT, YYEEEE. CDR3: CASSRRGSGSGGYTF. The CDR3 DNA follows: TGTGCCAGCAGCCGGAGGGGGTCGGGGTCGGGTGGCTACACCTTC.

The CDR3 bases are TGTGCCAGCACCCTCGCGCAGAACACTGAAGCTTTCTTT. Translating it yields CASTLAQNTEAFF. The V gene is TRBV6-5, the J gene TRBJ1-1; D is undetermined. Germline V CDR1 and CDR2: MNHEY, SVGAGI. With 7 bases removed from V and 1 base from J, the gap between germline ends came to 10 bases. CDR3 length: 13 residues.